A selection of T cell receptor beta chains follows, all from one sample in a study of blood T cells in healthy people across ages. MiXCR, applied by TCRdb to the 5' RACE reads, yields one record per CDR3 protein. The sample lists hundreds of thousands of distinct CDR3 sequences, roughly half occurring once. Sequencing was carried out using blood. The receptors stem from a woman aged 80 or over in good health. CDR3s include the opening cysteine and the closing phenylalanine or tryptophan. A D gene is named only where the DNA matches it firmly. Clone size appears in some rows only: once, few, many, or a class for an expanded clone.

>few|TRBJ2-7|TRBV20-1|TRBD2
CSARGTGTSGSVYEQYF
TGCAGTGCTAGAGGGACAGGGACTAGCGGGAGTGTCTACGAGCAGTACTTC
>NA|TRBJ2-7|TRBV29-1|NA
CSVVAGVQYEQYF
TGCAGCGTTGTTGCCGGGGTCCAGTACGAGCAGTACTTC
>NA|TRBJ2-1|TRBV12-3/TRBV12-4|TRBD2
CASRLAGGKKEQFF
TGTGCCAGCAGACTAGCGGGGGGGAAGAAGGAGCAGTTCTTC
>few|TRBJ2-2|TRBV6-6|NA
CASSLGDGGELFF
TGTGCCAGCAGTTTGGGGGATGGCGGGGAGCTGTTTTTT
>once|TRBJ1-2|TRBV13|TRBD1
CASSAYTGAGYTF
TGTGCCAGCAGCGCCTACACAGGGGCTGGCTACACCTTC
>NA|TRBJ2-3|TRBV29-1|NA
CSVVAGGAGTDTQYF
TGCAGCGTTGTGGCTGGGGGCGCCGGGACAGATACGCAGTATTTT
>NA|TRBJ1-1|TRBV25-1|TRBD1
CASSDPQGGGGEAFF
TGTGCCAGCAGTGACCCCCAGGGGGGAGGAGGTGAAGCTTTCTTT
>many|TRBJ2-7|TRBV12-3/TRBV12-4|TRBD2
CASSSSGTSGYYEQYF
TGTGCCAGCAGTTCCTCAGGGACTAGCGGCTACTACGAGCAGTACTTC
>NA|TRBJ2-1|TRBV29-1|TRBD2
CSVEDTSGIYKEQFF
TGCAGCGTTGAAGATACTAGCGGGATCTACAAGGAGCAGTTCTTC
>NA|TRBJ2-7|TRBV7-8|NA
CASAWTVEQYF
TGTGCCAGCGCATGGACAGTCGAGCAGTACTTC
>few|TRBJ2-2|TRBV7-9|TRBD2
CASRRVTSVANTGELFF
TGTGCCAGCAGACGCGTAACTAGCGTCGCGAACACCGGGGAGCTGTTTTTT
>few|TRBJ2-7|TRBV20-1|TRBD2
CSARSREAEHNEQYF
TGCAGTGCTAGGAGTCGGGAGGCTGAGCACAATGAGCAGTACTTC
>once|TRBJ2-5|TRBV2|NA
CASSGSNQETQYF
TGTGCCAGCAGCGGCAGCAATCAAGAGACCCAGTACTTC
>NA|TRBJ2-1|TRBV29-1|TRBD2
CSGERENYNEQFF
TGCAGCGGGGAGCGGGAGAATTACAATGAGCAGTTCTTC
>NA|TRBJ2-5|TRBV9|NA
CASSVVTRETQYF
TGTGCCAGCAGCGTAGTGACTCGAGAGACCCAGTACTTC
>NA|TRBJ2-3|TRBV7-2|NA
CASNPGLVRSDTRYF
TGTGCCAGCAACCCAGGGCTAGTTAGATCAGATACGCGGTATTTT
>NA|TRBJ1-5|TRBV20-1|TRBD1
CSARVPRQGDQPQHF
TGCAGTGCCCGAGTTCCCCGACAGGGTGACCAGCCCCAGCATTTT